This entry features one T cell receptor beta chain sequence. Its matching antigen is unknown. The data were taken from a study of OX40 agonist ivuxolimab in advanced cancers. Study information: The patients got ivuxolimab, which is an agonistic anti-OX40 (CD134) antibody. Study results and caveats: By week 6 at 0.1 to 3.0 mg/kg, blood CD4+ and CD8+ T cells had expanded clonally.

Libraries were prepared by immunoSEQ multiplex PCR; TCRdb keeps only in-frame clonotypes and omits some of them. The sample shows about 25,000 clones, under 85% of them seen only once. The sampling schedule covered blood at baseline, cycle 4 day 1, and cycle 7 day 1. This CDR3 has 11 residues. Trimming removed 5 bases from V and 9 bases from J, with 8 bases in between. Germline loops: CDR1 SGHVS, CDR2 FQNEAQ. This specimen consisted of CD4+ or CD8+ T cells sorted from blood, obtained in a trial of the OX40 agonist ivuxolimab. This TCR was recovered from an adult with an advanced solid tumor such as melanoma, head and neck, liver or kidney cancer. The chain recombines TRBV7-8 with TRBJ2-1; D call uncertain. In DNA form, the CDR3 reads TGTGCCAGCAGCCTAGACGGTGAGCAGTTCTTC. Protein: CASSLDGEQFF.